This T cell receptor beta chain was identified during a study of blood T cell repertoires in COVID-19. About the research overall: Donors in the United States, Italy and Spain gave samples during acute or convalescent COVID-19. PBMCs, B-cell-depleted T cells, or T cells were the source of the cDNA or gDNA that made up the material.

Germline CDR1 SEHNR, CDR2 FQNEAQ (reference sequence). V lost 3 bases, J lost 2 bases, and 10 bases lay in between. This CDR3 is 14 amino acids long. In the original workflow: How many nucleated cells were present was estimated from reference gene primer amplification. TCRdb's table, derived via immunoSEQ multiplex PCR, lists solely in-frame clones and lacks some. V and J calls and clone size are copied from that table; D and trimming were computed from the DNA. The sample holds 240,000 or so clones, around 89% seen once. Sequencing was done on a sample of peripheral blood. The source of this sequence is a woman aged 40 to 50 who had recovered from COVID-19. V usage is TRBV7-9 and J usage is TRBJ1-2, with unresolved D. CDR3 amino acids: CASSFEGGNYGYTF. CDR3 sequence (DNA): TGTGCCAGCAGCTTCGAGGGCGGGAACTATGGCTACACCTTC.